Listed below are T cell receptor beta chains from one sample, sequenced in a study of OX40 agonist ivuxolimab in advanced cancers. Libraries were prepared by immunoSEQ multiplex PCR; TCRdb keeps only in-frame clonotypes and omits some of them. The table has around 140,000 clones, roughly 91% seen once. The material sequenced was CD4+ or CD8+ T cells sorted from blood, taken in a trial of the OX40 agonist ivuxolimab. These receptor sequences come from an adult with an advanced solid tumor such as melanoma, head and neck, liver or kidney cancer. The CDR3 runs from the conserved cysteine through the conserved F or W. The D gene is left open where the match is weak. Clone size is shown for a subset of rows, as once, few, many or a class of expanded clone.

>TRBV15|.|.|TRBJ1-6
CATSRDAKAYNSPLHF
TGTGCCACCAGCAGAGATGCCAAGGCCTATAATTCACCCCTCCACTTT
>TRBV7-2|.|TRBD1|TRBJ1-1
CASSPRQGRTEAFF
TGTGCCAGCAGCCCTCGACAGGGCCGCACTGAAGCTTTCTTT
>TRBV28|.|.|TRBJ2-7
CASSFPRLYEQYF
TGTGCCAGCAGTTTCCCCAGACTTTACGAGCAGTACTTC
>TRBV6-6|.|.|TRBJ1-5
CASSYSGHSNQPQHF
TGTGCCAGCAGTTACTCAGGTCATAGCAATCAGCCCCAGCATTTT
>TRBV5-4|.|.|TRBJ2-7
CASSGGTVFYEQYF
TGTGCCAGCAGCGGGGGGACAGTATTCTACGAGCAGTACTTC
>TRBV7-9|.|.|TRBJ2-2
CASTPSTNTGELFF
TGTGCCAGCACCCCTAGCACGAACACCGGGGAGCTGTTTTTT
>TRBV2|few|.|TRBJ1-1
CASSERGDTEAFF
TGTGCCAGCAGTGAGAGGGGAGACACTGAAGCTTTCTTT
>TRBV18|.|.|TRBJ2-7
CASSPRSRRPYEQYF
TGTGCCAGCTCACCCCGGTCCCGACGCCCCTACGAGCAGTACTTC
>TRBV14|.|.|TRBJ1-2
CASSPGSRGYTF
TGTGCCAGCAGCCCAGGGTCCAGGGGCTACACCTTC
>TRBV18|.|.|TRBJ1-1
CASSLGLGTMNTEAFF
TGTGCCAGCTCCCTTGGACTCGGGACCATGAACACTGAAGCTTTCTTT
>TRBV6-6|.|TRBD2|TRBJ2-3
CASSPRGLAGDTQYF
TGTGCCAGCAGCCCTCGGGGACTAGCGGGAGATACGCAGTATTTT
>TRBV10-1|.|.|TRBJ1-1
CASSESGGLNTEAFF
TGCGCCAGCAGTGAGTCGGGCGGTTTGAACACTGAAGCTTTCTTT
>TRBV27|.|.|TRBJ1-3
CASSTPGPASGNTIYF
TGTGCCAGCAGTACCCCGGGACCGGCCTCTGGAAACACCATATATTTT
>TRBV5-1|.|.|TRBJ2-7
CASSLRRESYEQYF
TGCGCCAGCAGCTTGAGGAGGGAGTCCTACGAGCAGTACTTC
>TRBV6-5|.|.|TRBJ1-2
CASSYSEGRYGYTF
TGTGCCAGCAGTTACTCGGAGGGCCGCTATGGCTACACCTTC
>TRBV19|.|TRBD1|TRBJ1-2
CASRRTGLNYGYTF
TGTGCCAGTAGACGGACAGGACTAAATTATGGCTACACCTTC
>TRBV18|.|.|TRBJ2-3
CASSALGGPTDTQYF
TGTGCCAGCTCAGCATTAGGGGGACCCACAGATACGCAGTATTTT
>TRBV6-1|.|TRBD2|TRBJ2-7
CASTETSGEQYF
TGTGCCAGCACGGAGACTAGCGGCGAGCAGTACTTC
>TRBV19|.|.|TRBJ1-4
CASTPGNTAVGEKLFF
TGTGCCAGTACCCCCGGCAACACGGCGGTCGGGGAAAAACTGTTTTTT
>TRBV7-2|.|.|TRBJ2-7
CASSLASAEQYF
TGTGCCAGCAGCTTAGCATCGGCCGAGCAGTACTTC
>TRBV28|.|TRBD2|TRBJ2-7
CASTKSGSIFYEQYF
TGTGCCAGCACCAAAAGCGGGAGTATATTCTACGAGCAGTACTTC
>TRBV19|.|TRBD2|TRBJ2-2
CASKGGLAGDTGELFF
TGTGCCAGTAAGGGGGGACTAGCGGGAGACACCGGGGAGCTGTTTTTT
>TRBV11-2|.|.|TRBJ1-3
CASSLGTASGNTIYF
TGTGCCAGCAGCTTAGGGACAGCGTCCGGAAACACCATATATTTT